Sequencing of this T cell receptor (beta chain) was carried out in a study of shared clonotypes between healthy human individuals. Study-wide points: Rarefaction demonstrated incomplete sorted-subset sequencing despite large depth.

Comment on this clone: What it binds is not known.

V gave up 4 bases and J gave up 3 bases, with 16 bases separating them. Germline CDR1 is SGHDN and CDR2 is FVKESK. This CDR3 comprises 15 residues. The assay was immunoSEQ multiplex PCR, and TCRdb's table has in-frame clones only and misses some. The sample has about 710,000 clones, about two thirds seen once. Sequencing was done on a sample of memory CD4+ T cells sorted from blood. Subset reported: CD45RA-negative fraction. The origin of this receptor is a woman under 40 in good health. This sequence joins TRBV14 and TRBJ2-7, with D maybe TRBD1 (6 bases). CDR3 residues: CASSPHVGHLYEQYF. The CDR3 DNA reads TGTGCCAGCAGCCCTCACGTGGGACACCTCTACGAGCAGTACTTC.